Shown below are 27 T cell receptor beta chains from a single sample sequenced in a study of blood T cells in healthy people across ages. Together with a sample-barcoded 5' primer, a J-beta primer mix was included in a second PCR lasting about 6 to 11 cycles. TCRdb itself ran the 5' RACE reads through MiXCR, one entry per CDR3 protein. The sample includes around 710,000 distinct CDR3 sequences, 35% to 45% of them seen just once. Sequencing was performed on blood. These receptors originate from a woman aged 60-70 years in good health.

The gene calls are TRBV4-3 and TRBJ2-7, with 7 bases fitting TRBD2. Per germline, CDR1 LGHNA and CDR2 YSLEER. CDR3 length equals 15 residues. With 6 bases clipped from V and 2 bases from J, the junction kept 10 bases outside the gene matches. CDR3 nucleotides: TGCGCCAGCAGTCGGGGGGACGGGATCCCCTACGAGCAGTACTTC. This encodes CASSRGDGIPYEQYF.

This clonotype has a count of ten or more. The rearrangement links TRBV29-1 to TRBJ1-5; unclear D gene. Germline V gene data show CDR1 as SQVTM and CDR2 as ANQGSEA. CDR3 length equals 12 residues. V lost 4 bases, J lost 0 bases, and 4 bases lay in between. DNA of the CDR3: TGCAGCGTTGGGGGTAGCAATCAGCCCCAGCATTTT. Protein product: CSVGGSNQPQHF.

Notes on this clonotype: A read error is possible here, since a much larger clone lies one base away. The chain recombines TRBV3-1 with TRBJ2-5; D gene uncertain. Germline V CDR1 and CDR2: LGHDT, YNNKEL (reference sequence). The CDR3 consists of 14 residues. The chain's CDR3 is CTSSPRTDQETQYF. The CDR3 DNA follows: TGTACCAGCAGCCCGAGGACCGACCAAGAGACCCAGTACTTC.

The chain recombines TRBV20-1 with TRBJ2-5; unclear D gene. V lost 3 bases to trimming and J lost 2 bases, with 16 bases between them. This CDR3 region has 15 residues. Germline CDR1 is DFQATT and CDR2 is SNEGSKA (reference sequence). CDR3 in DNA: TGCAGTGCTAGGTGGAAAAGGCTGGTACAAGAGACCCAGTACTTC. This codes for CSARWKRLVQETQYF.

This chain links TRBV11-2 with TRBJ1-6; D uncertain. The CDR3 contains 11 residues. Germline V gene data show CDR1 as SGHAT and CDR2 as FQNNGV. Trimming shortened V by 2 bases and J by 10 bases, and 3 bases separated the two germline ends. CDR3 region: CASSLKSPLHF. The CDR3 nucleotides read TGTGCCAGCAGCTTAAAATCACCCCTCCACTTT.

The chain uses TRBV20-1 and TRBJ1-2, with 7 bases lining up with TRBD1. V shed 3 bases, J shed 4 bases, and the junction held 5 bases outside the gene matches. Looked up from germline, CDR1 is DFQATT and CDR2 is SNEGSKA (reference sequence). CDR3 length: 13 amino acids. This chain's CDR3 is CSARQGQAYGYTF. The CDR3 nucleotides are TGCAGTGCTAGGCAAGGACAGGCCTATGGCTACACCTTC.

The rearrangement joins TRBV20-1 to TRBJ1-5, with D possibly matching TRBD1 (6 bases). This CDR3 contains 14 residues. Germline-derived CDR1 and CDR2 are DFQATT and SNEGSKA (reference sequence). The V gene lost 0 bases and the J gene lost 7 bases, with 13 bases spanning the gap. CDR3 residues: CSARDPRGGQPQHF. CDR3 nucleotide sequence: TGCAGTGCTAGAGATCCCAGGGGTGGCCAGCCCCAGCATTTT.

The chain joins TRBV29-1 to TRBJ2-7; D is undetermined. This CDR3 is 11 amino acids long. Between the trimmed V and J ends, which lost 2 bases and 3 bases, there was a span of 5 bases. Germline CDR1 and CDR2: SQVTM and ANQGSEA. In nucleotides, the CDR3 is TGCAGCGTTGAAAGCTACTACGAGCAGTACTTC. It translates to CSVESYYEQYF.

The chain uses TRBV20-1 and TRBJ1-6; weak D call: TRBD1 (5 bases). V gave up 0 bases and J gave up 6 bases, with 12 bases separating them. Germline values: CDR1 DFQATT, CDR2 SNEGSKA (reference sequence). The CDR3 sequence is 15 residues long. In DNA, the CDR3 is TGCAGTGCTAGAGATGGGCCGGGACCTAATTCACCCCTCCACTTT. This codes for CSARDGPGPNSPLHF.

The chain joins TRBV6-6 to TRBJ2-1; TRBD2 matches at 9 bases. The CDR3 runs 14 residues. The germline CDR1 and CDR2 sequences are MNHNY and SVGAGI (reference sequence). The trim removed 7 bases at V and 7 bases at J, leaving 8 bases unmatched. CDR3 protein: CASIPGLAANEQFF. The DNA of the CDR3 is TGTGCCAGCATCCCGGGACTAGCAGCGAATGAGCAGTTCTTC.

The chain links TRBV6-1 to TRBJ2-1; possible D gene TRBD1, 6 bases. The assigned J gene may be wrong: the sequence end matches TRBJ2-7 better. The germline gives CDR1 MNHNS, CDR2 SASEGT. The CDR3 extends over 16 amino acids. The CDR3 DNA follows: TGTGCCAGCAGTGAAGTTGGGTTCGGGACACCCTACGAGCAGTACTTC. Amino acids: CASSEVGFGTPYEQYF.

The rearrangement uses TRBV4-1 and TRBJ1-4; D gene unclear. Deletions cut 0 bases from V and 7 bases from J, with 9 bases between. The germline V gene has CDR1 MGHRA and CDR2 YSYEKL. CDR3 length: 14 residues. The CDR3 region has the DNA TGCGCCAGCAGCCAAGATCACTTAGGTGAAAAACTGTTTTTT. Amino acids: CASSQDHLGEKLFF.

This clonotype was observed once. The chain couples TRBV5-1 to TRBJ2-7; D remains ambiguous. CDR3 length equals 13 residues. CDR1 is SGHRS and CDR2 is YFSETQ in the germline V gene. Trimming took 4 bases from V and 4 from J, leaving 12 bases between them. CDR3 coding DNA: TGCGCCAGCAGCGTGGCCACCCCGTACGAGCAGTACTTC. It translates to CASSVATPYEQYF.

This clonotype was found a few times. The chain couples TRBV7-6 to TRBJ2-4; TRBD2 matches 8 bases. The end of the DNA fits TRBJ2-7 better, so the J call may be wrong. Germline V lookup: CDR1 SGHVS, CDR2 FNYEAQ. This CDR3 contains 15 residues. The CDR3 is CASSPQAGEFYEQYF. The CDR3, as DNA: TGTGCCAGCAGCCCTCAAGCGGGAGAATTTTACGAGCAGTACTTC.

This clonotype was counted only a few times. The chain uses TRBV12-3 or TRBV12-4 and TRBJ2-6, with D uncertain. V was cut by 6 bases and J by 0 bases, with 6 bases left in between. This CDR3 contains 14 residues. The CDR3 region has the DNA TGTGCCAGCAGCCGGGTCTCTGGGGCCAACGTCCTGACTTTC. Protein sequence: CASSRVSGANVLTF.

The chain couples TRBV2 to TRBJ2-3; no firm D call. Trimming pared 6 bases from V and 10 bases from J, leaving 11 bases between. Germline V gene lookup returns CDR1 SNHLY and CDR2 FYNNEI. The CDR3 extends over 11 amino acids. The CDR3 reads CASRVTSAQYF. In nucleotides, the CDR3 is TGTGCCAGCAGAGTAACTTCGGCGCAGTATTTT. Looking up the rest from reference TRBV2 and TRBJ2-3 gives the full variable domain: EPEVTQTPSHQVTQMGQEVILRCVPISNHLYFYWYRQILGQKVEFLVSFYNNEISEKSEIFDDQFSVERPDGSNFTLKIRSTKLEDSAMYFCASRVTSAQYFGPGTRLTVL.

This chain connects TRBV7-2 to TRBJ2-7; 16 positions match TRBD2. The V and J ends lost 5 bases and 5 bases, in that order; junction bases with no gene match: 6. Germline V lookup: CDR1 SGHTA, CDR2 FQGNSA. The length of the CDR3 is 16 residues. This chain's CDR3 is CASSGGLAGGKNEQYF. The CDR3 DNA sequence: TGTGCCAGCAGCGGGGGACTAGCGGGAGGGAAGAACGAGCAGTACTTC.

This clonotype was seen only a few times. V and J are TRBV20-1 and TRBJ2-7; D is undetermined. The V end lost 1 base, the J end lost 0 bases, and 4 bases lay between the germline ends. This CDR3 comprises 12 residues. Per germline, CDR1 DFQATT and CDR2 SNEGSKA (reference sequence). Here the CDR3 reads CSARVPSYEQYF. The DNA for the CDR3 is TGCAGTGCTAGAGTTCCCTCCTACGAGCAGTACTTC.

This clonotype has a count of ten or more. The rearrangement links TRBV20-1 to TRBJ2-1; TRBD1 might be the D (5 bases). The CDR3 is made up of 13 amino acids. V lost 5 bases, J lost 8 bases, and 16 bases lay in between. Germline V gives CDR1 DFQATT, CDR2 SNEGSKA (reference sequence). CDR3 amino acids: CSAPPTWGDEQFF. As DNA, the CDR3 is TGCAGTGCTCCCCCGACGTGGGGCGATGAGCAGTTCTTC.

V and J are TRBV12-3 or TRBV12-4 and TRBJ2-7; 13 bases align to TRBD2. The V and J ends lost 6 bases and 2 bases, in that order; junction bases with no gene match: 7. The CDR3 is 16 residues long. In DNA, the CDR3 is TGTGCCAGCAGAACCCAGGGACTAGCGGGACCCTACGAGCAGTACTTC. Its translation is CASRTQGLAGPYEQYF.

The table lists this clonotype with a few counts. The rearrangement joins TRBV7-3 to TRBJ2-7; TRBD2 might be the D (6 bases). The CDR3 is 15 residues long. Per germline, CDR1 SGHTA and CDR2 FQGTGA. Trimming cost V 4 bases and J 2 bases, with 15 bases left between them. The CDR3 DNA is TGTGCCAGCAGCTGGTACTCGGGGGTTACCTACGAGCAGTACTTC. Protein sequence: CASSWYSGVTYEQYF.

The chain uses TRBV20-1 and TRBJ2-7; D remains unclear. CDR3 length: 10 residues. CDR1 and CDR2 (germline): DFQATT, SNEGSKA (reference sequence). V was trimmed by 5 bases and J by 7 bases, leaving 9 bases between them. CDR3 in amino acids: CSAVKREQYF. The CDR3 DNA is TGCAGTGCTGTTAAGAGGGAGCAGTACTTC.

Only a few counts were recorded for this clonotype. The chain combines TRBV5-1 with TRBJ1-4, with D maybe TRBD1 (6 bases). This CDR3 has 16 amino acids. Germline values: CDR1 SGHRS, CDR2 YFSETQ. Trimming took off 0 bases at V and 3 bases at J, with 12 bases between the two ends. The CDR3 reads CASSLVQGTANEKLFF. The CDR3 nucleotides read TGCGCCAGCAGCTTGGTGCAGGGGACGGCTAATGAAAAACTGTTTTTT.

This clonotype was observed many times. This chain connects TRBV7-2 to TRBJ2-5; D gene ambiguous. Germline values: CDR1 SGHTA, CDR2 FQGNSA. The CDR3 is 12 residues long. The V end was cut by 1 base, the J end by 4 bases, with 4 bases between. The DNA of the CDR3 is TGTGCCAGCAGCTTAGAGGCAGAGACCCAGTACTTC. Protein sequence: CASSLEAETQYF.

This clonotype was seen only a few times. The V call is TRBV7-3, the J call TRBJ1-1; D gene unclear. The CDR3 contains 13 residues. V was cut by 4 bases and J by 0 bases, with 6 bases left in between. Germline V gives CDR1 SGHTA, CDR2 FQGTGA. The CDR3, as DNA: TGTGCCAGCAGCTCTAACATGAACACTGAAGCTTTCTTT. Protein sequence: CASSSNMNTEAFF.

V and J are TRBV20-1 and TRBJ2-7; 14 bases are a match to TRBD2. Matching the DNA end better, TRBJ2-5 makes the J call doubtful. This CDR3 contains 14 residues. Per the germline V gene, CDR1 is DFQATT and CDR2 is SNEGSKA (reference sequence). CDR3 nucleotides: TGCAGTGCCAGACTAGCGGGGGGGAGGAAGACCCAGTACTTC. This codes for CSARLAGGRKTQYF.

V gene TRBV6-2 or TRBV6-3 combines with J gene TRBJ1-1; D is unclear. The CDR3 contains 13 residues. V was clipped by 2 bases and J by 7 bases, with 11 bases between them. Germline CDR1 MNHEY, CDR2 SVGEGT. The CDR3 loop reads CASSYPSSGEAFF. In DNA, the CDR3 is TGTGCCAGCAGTTACCCTTCTTCGGGTGAAGCTTTCTTT.